This T cell receptor beta chain was captured in a study of metastatic and nonmetastatic thyroid tumors. Study as a whole: Peripheral blood and tumor or nodule samples from malignant and benign thyroid patients were compared. Notes on the study in general: A significant increase in TCR beta diversity was reportedly seen in malignant thyroid tumors relative to benign nodules, in blood and tumor.

The CDR3 is 15 residues long. The germline V gene has CDR1 GTSNPN and CDR2 SVGIG (reference sequence). V was pared by 3 bases and J by 5 bases, with 5 bases of the junction left unmatched. Treatment of any kind had been given to no patient before thyroid surgery. Comment on this clone: The target antigen is unknown.

Per the authors' pipeline: Between-group CDR3 differences, defined by clinicopathological status, yielded a distant-metastasis classifier for papillary thyroid cancer. TCRdb redid the clone calls on the PCR reads using MiXCR. None of the V and J calls come from the authors' own analysis; TCRdb made them. Of more than 10,000 clones detected, around a quarter appear once; the ten largest clones hold around 9.8%. The receptor was isolated from a female donor with papillary thyroid cancer or a benign thyroid nodule (not recorded which). Some clones in this sample may be carry-over from other donors' samples. V is TRBV30 and J is TRBJ2-5, with 14 bases aligning to TRBD2. Sequencing used tumor tissue. In nucleotides, the CDR3 is TGTGCCTGGAGGGGGGGACTAGCGGGAGCGGAGACCCAGTACTTC. This translates into CAWRGGLAGAETQYF.